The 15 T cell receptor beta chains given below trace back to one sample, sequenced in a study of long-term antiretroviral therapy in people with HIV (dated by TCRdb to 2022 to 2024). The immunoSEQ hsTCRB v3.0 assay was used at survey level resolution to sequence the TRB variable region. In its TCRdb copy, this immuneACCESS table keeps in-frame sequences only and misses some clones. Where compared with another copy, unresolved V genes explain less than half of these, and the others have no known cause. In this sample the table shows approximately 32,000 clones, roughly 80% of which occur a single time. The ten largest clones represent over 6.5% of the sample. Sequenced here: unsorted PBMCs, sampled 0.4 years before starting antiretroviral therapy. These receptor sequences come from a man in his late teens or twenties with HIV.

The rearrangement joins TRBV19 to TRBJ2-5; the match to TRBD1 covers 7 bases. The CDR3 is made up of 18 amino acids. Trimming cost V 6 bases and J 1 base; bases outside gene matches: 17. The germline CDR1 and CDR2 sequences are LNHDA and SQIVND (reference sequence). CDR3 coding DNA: TGTGCCAGTAGGAGGGGGACAGATTCTGTCCCGGGCCAAGAGACCCAGTACTTC. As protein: CASRRGTDSVPGQETQYF.

Here the CDR3 reads CASSELWLGNSPLHF. The CDR3 DNA follows: TGTGCCAGCAGTGAATTGTGGTTAGGCAATTCACCCCTCCACTTT. The gene calls are TRBV2 and TRBJ1-6; D gene ambiguous. Trimming left V 2 bases short and J 7 bases short, with 12 bases between. The CDR3 runs 15 residues. Germline V gene data show CDR1 as SNHLY and CDR2 as FYNNEI.

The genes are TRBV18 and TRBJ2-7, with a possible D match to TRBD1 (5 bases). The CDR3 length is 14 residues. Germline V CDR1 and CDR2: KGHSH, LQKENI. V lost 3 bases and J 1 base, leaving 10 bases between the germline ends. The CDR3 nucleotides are TGTGCCAGCTCACCGTCAGACAGTTCCTACGAGCAGTACTTC. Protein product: CASSPSDSSYEQYF.

In DNA, the CDR3 is TGCGCCAGCAGCCATCCGGGGAACACTGAAGCTTTCTTT. It translates to CASSHPGNTEAFF. The chain combines TRBV5-1 with TRBJ1-1; D not certain. Looked up from germline, CDR1 is SGHRS and CDR2 is YFSETQ. The CDR3 runs 13 residues. Trimming removed 4 bases from V and 1 base from J, with 8 bases in between.

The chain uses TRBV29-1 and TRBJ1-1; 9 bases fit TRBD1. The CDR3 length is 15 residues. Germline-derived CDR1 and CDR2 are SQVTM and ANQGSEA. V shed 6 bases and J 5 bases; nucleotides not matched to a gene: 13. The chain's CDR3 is CSVVGTGNFGTEAFF. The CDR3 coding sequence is TGCAGCGTGGTCGGGACAGGGAATTTCGGAACTGAAGCTTTCTTT.

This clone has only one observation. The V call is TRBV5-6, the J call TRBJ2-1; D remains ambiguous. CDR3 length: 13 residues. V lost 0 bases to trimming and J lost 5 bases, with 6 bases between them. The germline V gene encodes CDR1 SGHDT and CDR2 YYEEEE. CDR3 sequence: CASSLAPDNEQFF. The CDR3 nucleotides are TGTGCCAGCAGCTTGGCCCCAGACAATGAGCAGTTCTTC.

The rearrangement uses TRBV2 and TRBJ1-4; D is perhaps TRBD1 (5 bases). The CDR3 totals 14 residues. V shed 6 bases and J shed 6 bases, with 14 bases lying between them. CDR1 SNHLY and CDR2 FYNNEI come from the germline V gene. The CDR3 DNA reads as TGTGCCAGCAGGAAAGACGGGACGGATGAAAAACTGTTTTTT. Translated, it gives CASRKDGTDEKLFF.

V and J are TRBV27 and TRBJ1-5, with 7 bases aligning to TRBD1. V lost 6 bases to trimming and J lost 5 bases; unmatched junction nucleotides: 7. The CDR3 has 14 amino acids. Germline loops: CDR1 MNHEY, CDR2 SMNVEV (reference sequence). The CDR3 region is CASSLKGGYQPQHF. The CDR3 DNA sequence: TGTGCCAGCAGCTTAAAAGGGGGCTATCAGCCCCAGCATTTT.

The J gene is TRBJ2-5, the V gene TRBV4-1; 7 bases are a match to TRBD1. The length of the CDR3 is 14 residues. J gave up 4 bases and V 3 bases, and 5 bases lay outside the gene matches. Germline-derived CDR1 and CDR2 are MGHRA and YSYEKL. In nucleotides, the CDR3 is TGCGCCAGCAGCCAGGGGACAGTTCTAGAGACCCAGTACTTC. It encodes CASSQGTVLETQYF.

The CDR3 bases are TGTGCCAGCAGTCAGCCGACCGGAGGCTACACCTTC. The encoded protein is CASSQPTGGYTF. The chain carries TRBV28 and TRBJ1-2, with D unclear. V lost 5 bases to trimming and J lost 8 bases, with 12 bases between them. Looked up from germline, CDR1 is MDHEN and CDR2 is SYDVKM. The CDR3 is 12 amino acids.

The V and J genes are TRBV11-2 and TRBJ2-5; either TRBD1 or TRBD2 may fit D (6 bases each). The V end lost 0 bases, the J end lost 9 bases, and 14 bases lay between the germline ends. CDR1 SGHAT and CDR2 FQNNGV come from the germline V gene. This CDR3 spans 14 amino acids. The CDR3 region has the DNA TGTGCCAGCAGCTTAGAACAGGGAGGCTTGGCCCAGTACTTC. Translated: CASSLEQGGLAQYF.

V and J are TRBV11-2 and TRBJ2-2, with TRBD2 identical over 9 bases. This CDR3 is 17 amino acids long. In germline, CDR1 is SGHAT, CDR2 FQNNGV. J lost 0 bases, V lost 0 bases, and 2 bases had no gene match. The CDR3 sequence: CASSLDGGGANTGELFF. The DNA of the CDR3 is TGTGCCAGCAGCTTAGATGGCGGGGGGGCGAACACCGGGGAGCTGTTTTTT.

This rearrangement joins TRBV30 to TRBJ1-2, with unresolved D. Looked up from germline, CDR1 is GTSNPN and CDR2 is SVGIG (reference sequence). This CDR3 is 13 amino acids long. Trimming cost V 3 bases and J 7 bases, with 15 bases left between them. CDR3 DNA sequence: TGTGCCTGGAGACTGGGTCTTACGGGTGGCTACACCTTC. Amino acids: CAWRLGLTGGYTF.

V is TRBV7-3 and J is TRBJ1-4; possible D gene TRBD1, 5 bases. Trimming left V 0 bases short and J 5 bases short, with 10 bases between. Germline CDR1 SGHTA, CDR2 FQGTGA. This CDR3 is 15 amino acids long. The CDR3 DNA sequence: TGTGCCAGCAGCTTAACCGGGACGGGCAATGAAAAACTGTTTTTT. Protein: CASSLTGTGNEKLFF.

The CDR3 sequence: CSVDTRDRGNTEAFF. The CDR3 DNA reads TGCAGCGTCGATACTCGGGACAGGGGGAACACTGAAGCTTTCTTT. This sequence joins TRBV29-1 and TRBJ1-1, with 10 bases matching TRBD1. The CDR3 loop spans 15 amino acids. With 6 bases clipped from V and 1 base from J, the junction kept 8 bases outside the gene matches. Germline CDR1 and CDR2: SQVTM and ANQGSEA.